This TCR beta chain is drawn from a study of cytomegalovirus exposure and HLA in healthy donors. Study-level background: A data release that came early held 75 million to 85 million unique TCRs from HLA-typed donors. Findings of the study overall: Donors were assumed by presence/absence analyses to have roughly uniform sequencing depth. Later analysis revealed greater clonal expansion in HLA-associated TCR beta chains than in equally common others.

Points on this clone: Its target is not known.

CDR1 is LNHNV, CDR2 YYDKDF, per germline (reference sequence). The CDR3 covers 17 residues. V shed 1 base and J 3 bases; nucleotides not matched to a gene: 8. PCR employed 60 Vbeta and 13 Jbeta primers. The protocol was immunoSEQ multiplex PCR, while the TCRdb copy is restricted to in-frame clones and leaves out a portion. The sample yields roughly 160,000 clones, more than 80% seen once. At the time of sampling, donors were nominally healthy, though unrecorded immune exposures were likely. V gene TRBV15 combines with J gene TRBJ2-5; TRBD2 agrees at 10 bases. Sequencing was performed on PBMCs. This clonotype was obtained from a male donor in good health and CMV-seronegative. The CDR3 DNA is TGTGCCACCAGCAGAGCCAGCGGGGGGGAAAAAAAAGAGACCCAGTACTTC. Amino acid sequence: CATSRASGGEKKETQYF. Full variable domain (missing parts from reference TRBV15 and TRBJ2-5): DAMVIQNPRYQVTQFGKPVTLSCSQTLNHNVMYWYQQKSSQAPKLLFHYYDKDFNNEADTPDNFQSRRPNTSFCFLDIRSPGLGDTAMYLCATSRASGGEKKETQYFGPGTRLLVL.